The source of this T cell receptor beta chain is a study of OX40 agonist ivuxolimab in advanced cancers. Study-wide background: It was ivuxolimab, an agonistic anti-OX40 (CD134) antibody, that patients were treated with. Patients with hepatocellular carcinoma, melanoma, renal cell or head and neck cancer made up the dose-escalation patients.

This clone has only one observation. The CDR3 is made up of 15 amino acids. Losses at the gene ends were 1 base for V and 0 bases for J; bases not matched to a gene: 3. CDR1 is LGHNA, CDR2 YNFKEQ, per germline. Generated by immunoSEQ multiplex PCR, the TCRdb table keeps only in-frame clones and is missing some. The profile shows some 50,000 clones, 82% of them singletons. The J gene is TRBJ2-7, the V gene TRBV4-2; 7 nucleotides match TRBD2. The sequencing used CD4+ or CD8+ T cells sorted from blood, collected in a trial of the OX40 agonist ivuxolimab. The TCR was taken from an adult with an advanced solid tumor such as melanoma, head and neck, liver or kidney cancer. Here the CDR3 reads CASSQARGSSYEQYF. The CDR3 DNA reads as TGTGCCAGCAGCCAAGCGCGGGGGAGCTCCTACGAGCAGTACTTC.